This entry lists 7 T cell receptor beta chains sequenced from one sample in a study of blood T cell repertoires in COVID-19. Only in-frame clones appear in the TCRdb table, and some are missing; sequencing was by immunoSEQ multiplex PCR. The sample consists of over 50,000 clones, about nine tenths of them appearing once. The sample comprised peripheral blood. These receptors all stem from a human donor in a cohort sampled during active COVID-19.

The chain joins TRBV7-8 to TRBJ1-2, with D possibly being TRBD1 (5 bases). This CDR3 is built from 16 residues. V lost 3 bases to trimming and J lost 0 bases, with 14 bases between them. Germline CDR1 and CDR2: SGHVS and FQNEAQ. The CDR3 region has the DNA TGTGCCAGCAGCTTCTCAGGGTCTACCACTAACTATGGCTACACCTTC. Translation: CASSFSGSTTNYGYTF.

J is TRBJ1-2 and V is TRBV5-1, with 10 bases that match TRBD1. This CDR3 spans 15 amino acids. Germline-derived CDR1 and CDR2 are SGHRS and YFSETQ. Losses at the gene ends were 4 bases for V and 6 bases for J; bases not matched to a gene: 9. DNA for the CDR3: TGCGCCAGCAGCCCTGACAGGGGGCAGAGGGATGGCTACACCTTC. Amino acids: CASSPDRGQRDGYTF.

V gene TRBV2 combines with J gene TRBJ2-3; D perhaps matches TRBD1 (6 bases). The CDR3 consists of 15 residues. Germline V gene sequence: CDR1 SNHLY, CDR2 FYNNEI. V dropped 8 bases and J dropped 3 bases, with 18 bases sitting between them. DNA of the CDR3: TGTGCCAGCTGGTTGGGGGCAGGGAGAACAGATACGCAGTATTTT. Translating it yields CASWLGAGRTDTQYF.

The chain is built from TRBV5-1 and TRBJ2-2; D gene unclear. The germline gives CDR1 SGHRS, CDR2 YFSETQ. This CDR3 has 14 amino acids. V was shortened by 6 bases and J by 3 bases, with 12 bases between the two germline ends. The CDR3 DNA reads TGCGCCAGCAAGCGCCGTTGGGACACCGGGGAGCTGTTTTTT. Protein product: CASKRRWDTGELFF.

The V gene is TRBV2, the J gene TRBJ2-1; perhaps TRBD2 as D (5 bases). The germline gives CDR1 SNHLY, CDR2 FYNNEI. The V gene lost 9 bases and the J gene lost 5 bases, with 20 bases spanning the gap. This CDR3 spans 15 amino acids. DNA of the CDR3: TGTGCCAGTAACTCCGGGAACTCCAAAAACAATGAGCAGTTCTTC. The encoded protein is CASNSGNSKNNEQFF. Full variable domain (remainder filled in from reference TRBV2 and TRBJ2-1): EPEVTQTPSHQVTQMGQEVILRCVPISNHLYFYWYRQILGQKVEFLVSFYNNEISEKSEIFDDQFSVERPDGSNFTLKIRSTKLEDSAMYFCASNSGNSKNNEQFFGPGTRLTVL.

As DNA, the CDR3 is TGTGCCAGCAGCAAAGATGGGACAGGTGTCTCTGCAACTAATGAAAAACTGTTTTTT. Amino acid sequence: CASSKDGTGVSATNEKLFF. The V and J genes are TRBV21-1 and TRBJ1-4; TRBD1, the D gene given by the table, was not confirmed from the DNA. TRBV21-1 is designated a pseudogene. CDR3 length: 19 amino acids.

This clone has only a few counts. The gene calls are TRBV10-3 and TRBJ1-4; 11 positions agree with TRBD1. The trim removed 10 bases at V and 6 bases at J, leaving 4 bases unmatched. Germline CDR1 reads ENHRY; CDR2 reads SYGVKD. The CDR3 has 13 amino acids. The CDR3 is CATGQGADEKLFF. The CDR3 DNA reads as TGTGCCACCGGACAGGGGGCCGATGAAAAACTGTTTTTT.